This T cell receptor beta chain was retrieved from a study of CD8 T cells in ankylosing spondylitis. Study-wide results and limits: A motif in TCR beta, a set of about eight highly homologous variants, appeared characteristic of ankylosing spondylitis blood. Enrichment of disease-linked clones was reportedly significant in matched ankylosing spondylitis synovial fluid.

For TCR beta, libraries came from quantitative 5'-RACE with molecular barcodes. TCRdb re-called the 5' RACE reads through MiXCR, storing one row per CDR3 protein. The table records 390,000 or so distinct CDR3 sequences, around 22% of them present only once. As concerns this clonotype: Its target is unknown.

With V trimmed by 5 bases and J by 2 bases, 6 bases remained unmatched. CDR1 DFQATT and CDR2 SNEGSKA come from the germline V gene (reference sequence). The CDR3 runs to 14 residues. The specimen was blood, either unsorted or a sorted T cell fraction (not recorded which). The receptor's source is a male donor with ankylosing spondylitis. V usage is TRBV20-1 and J usage is TRBJ2-3, with 8 bases aligning to TRBD2. The CDR3 bases are TGCAGTGCTGTAGCGGGAAGGCCCACAGATACGCAGTATTTT. Its protein product is CSAVAGRPTDTQYF.